A selection of T cell receptor beta chains follows, all from one sample in a study of cytotoxic CD8 clonotypes in ibrutinib-treated CLL. Sequencing was performed with immunoSEQ multiplex PCR; in TCRdb, only in-frame clones are kept and a portion is missing. Of some 50,000 clones in the sample, over 55% are singletons; the top ten hold roughly 21%. This sample comprised PBMCs, obtained after 24 months of ibrutinib treatment. Receptors originate from a human donor with chronic lymphocytic leukemia. CDR3s include the opening cysteine and the closing phenylalanine or tryptophan. D genes are given only for firm matches. Size tells how often a clone was seen (once, few, many) or the class of an expanded clone, and some rows leave it out.

abundance: NA
d_gene: TRBD1
j_gene: TRBJ2-7
v_gene: TRBV19
CDR3nt: TGTGCCAGTAGTATGACAGGGGCAAGCTACGAGCAGTACTTC
CDR3aa: CASSMTGASYEQYF

abundance: NA
d_gene: NA
j_gene: TRBJ2-1
v_gene: TRBV4-1
CDR3nt: TGCGCCAGCAGCCAAGACCCGCGGGGCCTGAGCTCCTACAATGAGCAGTTCTTC
CDR3aa: CASSQDPRGLSSYNEQFF

abundance: NA
d_gene: NA
j_gene: TRBJ2-7
v_gene: TRBV5-4
CDR3nt: TGTGCCAGCAATCTTTATGGGGGCTACGAGCAGTACTTC
CDR3aa: CASNLYGGYEQYF

abundance: NA
d_gene: NA
j_gene: TRBJ2-2
v_gene: TRBV28
CDR3nt: TGTGCCAGCAGGGGACGGACCCCGACGGCGGAGCTGTTTTTT
CDR3aa: CASRGRTPTAELFF

abundance: few
d_gene: TRBD2
j_gene: TRBJ2-1
v_gene: TRBV15
CDR3nt: TGTGCCACCAGCAGCTCCGGGACTAGCGGGCTTCGGATCAATGAGCAGTTCTTC
CDR3aa: CATSSSGTSGLRINEQFF

abundance: NA
d_gene: NA
j_gene: TRBJ1-6
v_gene: TRBV4-2
CDR3nt: TGTGCCAGCAGCCAAGACGACCCGTTTTCACCCCTCCACTTT
CDR3aa: CASSQDDPFSPLHF

abundance: few
d_gene: TRBD1
j_gene: TRBJ1-4
v_gene: TRBV6-5
CDR3nt: TGTGCCAGCAGACGCGGGACAGGGAGCGGAAAACTGTTTTTT
CDR3aa: CASRRGTGSGKLFF

abundance: once
d_gene: TRBD1
j_gene: TRBJ2-5
v_gene: TRBV28
CDR3nt: TGTGCCAGCAGCCACCCTGGGACAGGAGGAGAGACCCAGTACTTC
CDR3aa: CASSHPGTGGETQYF

abundance: few
d_gene: NA
j_gene: TRBJ2-1
v_gene: TRBV18
CDR3nt: TGTGCCAGCTCACCCCCCGGATCCAGTGGGGTTCGTGGCAATGAGCAGTTCTTC
CDR3aa: CASSPPGSSGVRGNEQFF

abundance: once
d_gene: NA
j_gene: TRBJ2-1
v_gene: TRBV18
CDR3nt: TGTGCCAGCTCACACAATACGGGACGAACACGCAATGAGCAGTTCTTC
CDR3aa: CASSHNTGRTRNEQFF

abundance: NA
d_gene: NA
j_gene: TRBJ2-7
v_gene: TRBV4-2
CDR3nt: TGTGCCAGCAGCCCCCGGACGTCAACCTACGAGCAGTACTTC
CDR3aa: CASSPRTSTYEQYF

abundance: NA
d_gene: TRBD2
j_gene: TRBJ2-2
v_gene: TRBV6-5
CDR3nt: TGTGCCAGCAGTTCCGGGACTAGTCCTTCCGGGGAGCTGTTTTTT
CDR3aa: CASSSGTSPSGELFF

abundance: few
d_gene: NA
j_gene: TRBJ1-1
v_gene: TRBV28
CDR3nt: TGTGCCAGCAGGAGGGGAACAGCTTTCTTT
CDR3aa: CASRRGTAFF

abundance: NA
d_gene: NA
j_gene: TRBJ1-5
v_gene: TRBV6-6
CDR3nt: TGTGCCAGCAGTCCCGACAGAACCAATCAGCCCCAGCATTTT
CDR3aa: CASSPDRTNQPQHF

abundance: NA
d_gene: NA
j_gene: TRBJ2-6
v_gene: TRBV27
CDR3nt: TGTGCCAGCAGTTTAGCCGGGGCCAACGTCCTGACTTTC
CDR3aa: CASSLAGANVLTF

abundance: NA
d_gene: TRBD2
j_gene: TRBJ2-3
v_gene: TRBV5-1
CDR3nt: TGCGCCAGCAGCCCTTCTTCGCGGGACTTAGCGGGAGTTACCCTGGGGAGCACAGATACGCAGTATTTT
CDR3aa: CASSPSSRDLAGVTLGSTDTQYF

abundance: NA
d_gene: TRBD1
j_gene: TRBJ2-4
v_gene: TRBV30
CDR3nt: TGTGCCTGGGGGACAGGGGGCTTAGCCAAAAACATTCAGTACTTC
CDR3aa: CAWGTGGLAKNIQYF

abundance: NA
d_gene: TRBD1
j_gene: TRBJ2-2
v_gene: TRBV5-1
CDR3nt: TGCGCCAGCAGCTTCGGGACAGGGAGTACCGGGGAGCTGTTTTTT
CDR3aa: CASSFGTGSTGELFF

abundance: few
d_gene: NA
j_gene: TRBJ1-1
v_gene: TRBV5-1
CDR3nt: TGCGCCAGCAACTTGGTTATGGGAGGGACTGAAGCTTTCTTT
CDR3aa: CASNLVMGGTEAFF

abundance: few
d_gene: NA
j_gene: TRBJ2-3
v_gene: TRBV29-1
CDR3nt: TGCAGCGTTGTGCGAAGGGTGCGCACAGATACGCAGTATTTT
CDR3aa: CSVVRRVRTDTQYF

abundance: few
d_gene: NA
j_gene: TRBJ2-1
v_gene: TRBV21-1
CDR3nt: TGTGCCAGCAGCAAAGCGGACCAGGGGGTCCTTCCCCTCTCCTACAATGAGCAGTTCTTC
CDR3aa: CASSKADQGVLPLSYNEQFF

abundance: NA
d_gene: TRBD1
j_gene: TRBJ2-5
v_gene: TRBV7-6
CDR3nt: TGTGCCAGCAGCTTCTCCGGGACAGGAGGATCAGAGACCCAGTACTTC
CDR3aa: CASSFSGTGGSETQYF

abundance: NA
d_gene: NA
j_gene: TRBJ2-5
v_gene: TRBV14
CDR3nt: TGTGCCAGCAGCCCCCCTGGTGTTCTATTCCAAGAGACCCAGTACTTC
CDR3aa: CASSPPGVLFQETQYF

abundance: NA
d_gene: NA
j_gene: TRBJ2-5
v_gene: TRBV9
CDR3nt: TGTGCCAGCAGCAAAGGGGCGTGGGAGACCCAGTACTTC
CDR3aa: CASSKGAWETQYF

abundance: NA
d_gene: NA
j_gene: TRBJ2-7
v_gene: TRBV7-8
CDR3nt: TGTGCCAGCAGCTGTACCCACGGACAGCCCTACGAGCAGTACTTC
CDR3aa: CASSCTHGQPYEQYF

abundance: few
d_gene: NA
j_gene: TRBJ2-7
v_gene: TRBV21-1
CDR3nt: TGTGCCAGCAGCAAAGCTTTAGGGGGCGTATCCTACCGCTCCTACGAGCAGTACTTC
CDR3aa: CASSKALGGVSYRSYEQYF

abundance: NA
d_gene: NA
j_gene: TRBJ2-7
v_gene: TRBV5-4
CDR3nt: TGTGCCAGCAGCTTAGCCTACGAGCAGTACTTC
CDR3aa: CASSLAYEQYF

abundance: NA
d_gene: TRBD1
j_gene: TRBJ2-7
v_gene: TRBV11-2
CDR3nt: TGTGCCAGCAGCTTAGCTCGCCGACAGGGGGCGGCCGAGCAGTACTTC
CDR3aa: CASSLARRQGAAEQYF

abundance: NA
d_gene: NA
j_gene: TRBJ1-3
v_gene: TRBV6-5
CDR3nt: TGTGCCAGCAGTTGGGATAGGATCACCATATATTTT
CDR3aa: CASSWDRITIYF

abundance: few
d_gene: TRBD1
j_gene: TRBJ1-5
v_gene: TRBV2
CDR3nt: TGTGCCAGCAGTCTACAGGGGAGCAATCAGCCCCAGCATTTT
CDR3aa: CASSLQGSNQPQHF

abundance: NA
d_gene: NA
j_gene: TRBJ1-5
v_gene: TRBV6-1
CDR3nt: TGTGCCAGCAGTATGGAGGTCAATCAGCCCCAGCATTTT
CDR3aa: CASSMEVNQPQHF

abundance: NA
d_gene: NA
j_gene: TRBJ2-2
v_gene: TRBV12-2
CDR3nt: TGTGCAAGTCGGCATCATAGCGGGACGAACACCGGGGAGCTGTTTTTT
CDR3aa: CASRHHSGTNTGELFF

abundance: once
d_gene: NA
j_gene: TRBJ2-2
v_gene: TRBV11-2
CDR3nt: TGTGCCAGCAGCTTAGATCGGGGTTACACCGGGGAGCTGTTTTTT
CDR3aa: CASSLDRGYTGELFF

abundance: NA
d_gene: TRBD2
j_gene: TRBJ2-7
v_gene: TRBV7-8
CDR3nt: TGTGCCAGCAGCTTGGGTAGCGGGAGGTTCGAGCAGTACTTC
CDR3aa: CASSLGSGRFEQYF

abundance: once
d_gene: NA
j_gene: TRBJ2-3
v_gene: TRBV14
CDR3nt: TGTGCCAGCAGCCAAGTTGGGGACGCCCGCCTCGATACGCAGTATTTT
CDR3aa: CASSQVGDARLDTQYF

abundance: NA
d_gene: TRBD2
j_gene: TRBJ2-3
v_gene: TRBV5-4
CDR3nt: TGTGCCAGCAGCCGCGGGGGAATAGATACGCAGTATTTT
CDR3aa: CASSRGGIDTQYF

abundance: NA
d_gene: NA
j_gene: TRBJ2-5
v_gene: TRBV6-5
CDR3nt: TGTGCCAGCAGTCCCCTCGGAGGGCCCCAAGAGACCCAGTACTTC
CDR3aa: CASSPLGGPQETQYF